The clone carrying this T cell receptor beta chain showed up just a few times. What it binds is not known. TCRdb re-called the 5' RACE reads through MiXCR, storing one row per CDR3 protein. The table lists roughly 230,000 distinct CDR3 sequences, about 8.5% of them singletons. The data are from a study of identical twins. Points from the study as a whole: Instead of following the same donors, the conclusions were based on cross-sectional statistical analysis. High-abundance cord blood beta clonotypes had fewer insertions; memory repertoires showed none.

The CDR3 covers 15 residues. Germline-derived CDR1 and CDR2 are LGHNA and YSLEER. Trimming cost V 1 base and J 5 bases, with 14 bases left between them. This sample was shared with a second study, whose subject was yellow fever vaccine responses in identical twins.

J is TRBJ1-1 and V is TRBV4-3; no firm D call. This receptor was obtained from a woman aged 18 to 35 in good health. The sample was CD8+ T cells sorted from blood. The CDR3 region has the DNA TGCGCCAGCAGCCAAGTGATGGGAGTGAGTACTGAAGCTTTCTTT. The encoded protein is CASSQVMGVSTEAFF.